These 24 T cell receptor beta chains share one sample of origin, sequenced in a study of CD8 T cells in ankylosing spondylitis (dated 2017 in TCRdb). The library came from 5' RACE. The reads were generated on an Illumina HiSeq 2500. TCRdb passed the public sequencing reads through fastp at Q25 and MiXCR, retaining productive beta sequences. Each record represents a unique CDR3 protein, reported with the most common genes and DNA among its rows. Present in this sample are around 130,000 distinct CDR3 sequences, about a tenth of which were seen just once. The ten most abundant clones make up approximately 3.4% of the sample. Sequenced material: blood, either unsorted or a sorted T cell fraction (not recorded which). Source of these receptors: a male donor with ankylosing spondylitis or in good health (not recorded which).

The gene calls are TRBV5-1 and TRBJ2-1; D call uncertain. V lost 0 bases to trimming and J lost 2 bases, with 15 bases between them. CDR3 length equals 17 residues. Germline V lookup: CDR1 SGHRS, CDR2 YFSETQ. CDR3 nucleotide sequence: TGCGCCAGCAGCTTGGAGGTTAAGGGCGGCCCCTACAATGAGCAGTTCTTC. Protein sequence: CASSLEVKGGPYNEQFF.

This clonotype was recorded at least ten times. CDR3 coding DNA: TGTGCCAGCAGTCCGGCAGTCCCTACCTACGAGCAGTACTTC. It specifies CASSPAVPTYEQYF. The chain couples TRBV28 to TRBJ2-7; D unresolved. Trimming shortened V by 5 bases and J by 2 bases, and 13 bases separated the two germline ends. The CDR3 has 14 residues. Germline CDR1 is MDHEN and CDR2 is SYDVKM.

This clonotype occurred many times. The chain carries TRBV7-2 and TRBJ2-3; 8 bases align to TRBD1. Germline CDR1 reads SGHTA; CDR2 reads FQGNSA. The CDR3 is made up of 15 amino acids. J was trimmed by 0 bases and V by 5 bases; bases with no gene match: 4. The CDR3 DNA reads as TGTGCCAGCAGCGCAAGACAGGGGAGCACAGATACGCAGTATTTT. This encodes CASSARQGSTDTQYF.

This clonotype was counted at least ten times. The J gene is TRBJ2-5, the V gene TRBV4-3; D is undetermined. Germline CDR1 LGHNA, CDR2 YSLEER. The CDR3 consists of 15 residues. V lost 0 bases, J lost 0 bases, and 8 bases lay in between. CDR3 region: CASSQDSDHQETQYF. CDR3 nucleotide sequence: TGCGCCAGCAGCCAAGATTCAGACCACCAAGAGACCCAGTACTTC.

This clonotype was seen only a few times. The rearrangement joins TRBV5-1 to TRBJ2-3; 8 nucleotides align to TRBD1. Trimming removed 3 bases from V and 5 bases from J; junction bases left unmatched: 8. CDR1 and CDR2 from the germline V gene are SGHRS and YFSETQ. This CDR3 is 15 amino acids long. This CDR3 reads CASSSRQGSGDTQYF. The CDR3 region has the DNA TGCGCCAGCAGCTCCCGACAGGGGAGTGGAGATACGCAGTATTTT. Full variable domain (remainder filled in from reference TRBV5-1 and TRBJ2-3): KAGVTQTPRYLIKTRGQQVTLSCSPISGHRSVSWYQQTPGQGLQFLFEYFSETQRNKGNFPGRFSGRQFSNSRSEMNVSTLELGDSALYLCASSSRQGSGDTQYFGPGTRLTVL.

J is TRBJ1-2 and V is TRBV5-5; D is unclear. Germline CDR1 reads SGHKS; CDR2 reads YYEKEE (reference sequence). V lost 0 bases to trimming and J lost 4 bases, with 13 bases between them. The CDR3 covers 15 residues. The CDR3 loop reads CASSLELQDFYGYTF. In DNA form, the CDR3 reads TGTGCCAGCAGCTTGGAACTTCAGGACTTCTATGGCTACACCTTC.

In this sample, this clonotype turned up many times. The chain is built from TRBV29-1 and TRBJ2-1, with 9 nucleotides matching TRBD2. CDR1 SQVTM and CDR2 ANQGSEA come from the germline V gene. The CDR3 spans 15 residues. V lost 5 bases to trimming and J lost 6 bases; unmatched junction nucleotides: 11. The CDR3 bases are TGCAGCGTTCATAGCGGGAGCCTTTTAGGCAATGAGCAGTTCTTC. It specifies CSVHSGSLLGNEQFF.

This clonotype has a handful of counts. The CDR3 sequence: CASSLGDNYGYTF. CDR3 nucleotides: TGTGCCAGCAGTTTGGGGGATAACTATGGCTACACCTTC. The chain joins TRBV28 to TRBJ1-2; D possibly corresponds to TRBD1 (5 bases). CDR3 length: 13 residues. Germline V gene data show CDR1 as MDHEN and CDR2 as SYDVKM. V was clipped by 3 bases and J by 1 base, with 6 bases between them.

The sample holds many counts of this clonotype. V usage is TRBV7-2 and J usage is TRBJ2-7; possible D gene TRBD2, 5 bases. Trimming took 2 bases from V and 7 from J, leaving 9 bases between them. This CDR3 has 12 residues. The germline V gene has CDR1 SGHTA and CDR2 FQGNSA. In DNA, the CDR3 is TGTGCCAGCAGCTTATTTCGCGGGGAGCAGTACTTC. Its translation is CASSLFRGEQYF.

This clonotype was found a few times. The chain joins TRBV2 to TRBJ2-7; D remains unclear. V shed 6 bases and J shed 4 bases, with 4 bases lying between them. Looked up from germline, CDR1 is SNHLY and CDR2 is FYNNEI. This CDR3 is 10 amino acids long. The CDR3 DNA follows: TGTGCCAGCAGGTATTACGAGCAGTACTTC. The encoded protein is CASRYYEQYF.

This clonotype was recorded many times. This chain links TRBV7-6 with TRBJ1-5; the D is unclear. The CDR3 is 13 residues long. The V and J ends lost 1 base and 10 bases respectively, with 11 bases between them. Germline CDR1 and CDR2: SGHVS and FNYEAQ. The CDR3 bases are TGTGCCAGCAGCTTAGGTGGGGTCCGTCCCCAGCATTTT. Translation: CASSLGGVRPQHF.

This clonotype was seen only a few times. The chain is built from TRBV5-1 and TRBJ2-7, with D unresolved. The CDR3 has 14 residues. V dropped 0 bases and J dropped 5 bases, with 12 bases sitting between them. The germline gives CDR1 SGHRS, CDR2 YFSETQ. The CDR3 protein is CASSLAYRAHEQYF. In DNA form, the CDR3 reads TGCGCCAGCAGCTTGGCCTATAGGGCCCACGAGCAGTACTTC.

The V and J genes are TRBV7-2 and TRBJ2-4; 9 nucleotides agree with TRBD2. The CDR3 covers 14 residues. Trimming took 5 bases from V and 7 from J; bases not matched to a gene: 6. In germline, CDR1 is SGHTA, CDR2 FQGNSA. The CDR3 is CASSGAGGLNIQYF. DNA for the CDR3: TGTGCCAGCAGCGGTGCGGGAGGGCTGAACATTCAGTACTTC. The whole variable domain, remainder taken from reference TRBV7-2 and TRBJ2-4, is GAGVSQSPSNKVTEKGKDVELRCDPISGHTALYWYRQSLGQGLEFLIYFQGNSAPDKSGLPSDRFSAERTGGSVSTLTIQRTQQEDSAVYLCASSGAGGLNIQYFGAGTRLSVL.

This clonotype showed up many times. The chain joins TRBV7-9 to TRBJ1-6, with D uncertain. V lost 3 bases, J lost 7 bases, and 10 bases lay in between. CDR3 size: 14 residues. Germline V CDR1 and CDR2: SEHNR, FQNEAQ (reference sequence). The CDR3 reads CASSLSSTNSPLHF. The CDR3 DNA is TGTGCCAGCAGCTTGAGCAGTACAAATTCACCCCTCCACTTT. Supplemented by reference TRBV7-9 and TRBJ1-6, the full variable domain reads DTGVSQNPRHKITKRGQNVTFRCDPISEHNRLYWYRQTLGQGPEFLTYFQNEAQLEKSRLLSDRFSAERPKGSFSTLEIQRTEQGDSAMYLCASSLSSTNSPLHFGNGTRLTVT.

This clonotype came up many times. This rearrangement joins TRBV9 to TRBJ2-1, with a tentative D call TRBD2 (6 bases). V lost 2 bases and J lost 6, with 9 bases in between. CDR3 length equals 13 residues. Germline-derived CDR1 and CDR2 are SGDLS and YYNGEE. CDR3 region: CASSVGTPNEQFF. In DNA form, the CDR3 reads TGTGCCAGCAGCGTCGGGACTCCCAATGAGCAGTTCTTC.

This chain connects TRBV14 to TRBJ2-5; TRBD1 aligns across 8 bases. This CDR3 contains 15 residues. V was pared by 4 bases and J by 2 bases, with 6 bases of the junction left unmatched. Germline loops: CDR1 SGHDN, CDR2 FVKESK. The CDR3 nucleotides read TGTGCCAGCAGCCGACGACAGGGGCGGCAAGAGACCCAGTACTTC. Amino acids: CASSRRQGRQETQYF.

The V call is TRBV19, the J call TRBJ2-1; no reliable D call. Trimming stripped 5 bases from V and 7 bases from J, with 12 bases between. The CDR3 totals 13 residues. CDR1 is LNHDA, CDR2 SQIVND, per germline (reference sequence). CDR3 loop: CASSDRLVNEQFF. CDR3 sequence (DNA): TGTGCCAGTAGTGATCGACTGGTAAATGAGCAGTTCTTC.

The chain links TRBV29-1 to TRBJ2-5, with 9 bases identical to TRBD2. This CDR3 is built from 15 residues. Germline V gives CDR1 SQVTM, CDR2 ANQGSEA. Unmatched junction bases numbered 11, after V lost 4 bases and J lost 5 bases. CDR3 loop: CSVGISGSGQETQYF. CDR3 DNA sequence: TGCAGCGTTGGGATTAGCGGGAGTGGGCAGGAGACCCAGTACTTC.

This clonotype occurred many times. The gene calls are TRBV7-8 and TRBJ2-3; D gene uncertain. This CDR3 is 14 amino acids long. V was trimmed by 5 bases and J by 2 bases, leaving 11 bases between them. Germline lookup yields CDR1 SGHVS and CDR2 FQNEAQ. The CDR3: CASSQSINTDTQYF. CDR3 coding DNA: TGTGCCAGCAGCCAAAGTATTAACACAGATACGCAGTATTTT.

This clonotype was observed many times. V gene TRBV28 combines with J gene TRBJ2-7, with D uncertain. CDR3 length equals 17 residues. The ends were cut back, 4 bases at V and 3 bases at J, with 22 bases in the middle. CDR1 is MDHEN and CDR2 is SYDVKM in the germline V gene. The CDR3 region is CASSCRVWPHKYYEQYF. In DNA, the CDR3 is TGTGCCAGCAGTTGTCGTGTTTGGCCCCACAAGTACTACGAGCAGTACTTC.

At least ten counts were recorded for this clonotype. The chain combines TRBV7-2 with TRBJ2-7; 9 bases agree with TRBD1. CDR3 length: 17 residues. V trimming: 1 base; J trimming: 5 bases; junction bases outside the gene matches: 12. Germline-derived CDR1 and CDR2 are SGHTA and FQGNSA. CDR3 sequence: CASSLGGIQGAKNEQYF. The CDR3 DNA is TGTGCCAGCAGCTTAGGAGGGATACAGGGGGCGAAAAACGAGCAGTACTTC.

V is TRBV9 and J is TRBJ1-3; no reliable D call. The CDR3 totals 13 residues. CDR1 is SGDLS and CDR2 is YYNGEE in the germline V gene. Deletions cut 4 bases from V and 7 bases from J, with 12 bases between. The CDR3 coding sequence is TGTGCCAGCAGCTCCGCCGGGCGCAACACCATATATTTT. This sequence encodes CASSSAGRNTIYF.

This clonotype has ten or more counts. The gene calls are TRBV2 and TRBJ2-2; no reliable D call. V lost 4 bases and J 3 bases, leaving 9 bases between the germline ends. The CDR3 has 14 residues. In germline, CDR1 is SNHLY, CDR2 FYNNEI. The CDR3 region has the DNA TGTGCCAGCAGTGTTGAAGGTCACACCGGGGAGCTGTTTTTT. Amino acid sequence: CASSVEGHTGELFF.

The J gene is TRBJ2-3, the V gene TRBV2; 7 bases are a match to TRBD1. Germline CDR1 and CDR2: SNHLY and FYNNEI. This CDR3 contains 15 residues. With 4 bases clipped from V and 0 bases from J, the junction kept 4 bases outside the gene matches. CDR3 amino acids: CASSGTGASTDTQYF. CDR3 nucleotide sequence: TGTGCCAGCAGTGGCACAGGGGCTAGCACAGATACGCAGTATTTT.